What follows are 25 T cell receptor beta chains derived from one specimen sequenced in a study of T cell changes during pregnancy in multiple sclerosis. Sequencing was performed with immunoSEQ multiplex PCR; in TCRdb, only in-frame clones are kept and a portion is missing. The sample lists some 75,000 clones, around 96% occurring once. This specimen consisted of peripheral blood, obtained in the second trimester of pregnancy. Every receptor here comes from a female donor with multiple sclerosis, enrolled in a pregnancy study.

This clone was seen more than once but under ten times. The chain carries TRBV18 and TRBJ1-1; D is ambiguous. Germline loops: CDR1 KGHSH, CDR2 LQKENI. Trimming removed 0 bases from V and 1 base from J, with 9 bases in between. CDR3 size: 15 residues. CDR3 nucleotides: TGTGCCAGCTCACCACCGAGCGGCCCGAACACTGAAGCTTTCTTT. Its translation is CASSPPSGPNTEAFF.

CDR3 amino acids: CASSLGQGAGNTIYF. As DNA, the CDR3 is TGTGCCAGCAGCTTGGGACAGGGGGCTGGAAACACCATATATTTT. The V gene is TRBV5-4, the J gene TRBJ1-3; 9 bases are shared with TRBD1. The V gene end was trimmed by 0 bases and the J gene end by 2 bases; junction bases not matched to a gene: 0. The CDR3 is 15 residues long. The germline CDR1 and CDR2 sequences are SGHNT and YYREEE (reference sequence).

The chain is built from TRBV10-3 and TRBJ1-3, with D possibly matching TRBD1 (5 bases). Germline V gene sequence: CDR1 ENHRY, CDR2 SYGVKD. CDR3 length equals 14 residues. Trimming removed 2 bases from V and 4 bases from J, with 9 bases in between. CDR3 DNA sequence: TGTGCCATCAGTGAGCAAACAGGAGGAAACACCATATATTTT. Protein: CAISEQTGGNTIYF.

The chain joins TRBV18 to TRBJ2-1; D is undetermined. V lost 5 bases to trimming and J lost 9 bases, with 8 bases between them. Germline V lookup: CDR1 KGHSH, CDR2 LQKENI. The CDR3 runs to 11 residues. In nucleotides, the CDR3 is TGTGCCAGCTCAGTTAGTGGTGAGCAGTTCTTC. It codes for CASSVSGEQFF.

This clone was seen only once. The V and J genes are TRBV5-1 and TRBJ2-1; 12 bases align to TRBD2. This CDR3 is 15 amino acids long. CDR1 SGHRS and CDR2 YFSETQ come from the germline V gene. The ends lost 0 bases at V and 7 bases at J; junction bases unmatched: 2. CDR3 sequence (DNA): TGCGCCAGCAGCTTGGCTAGCGGGAGGGGGAATGAGCAGTTCTTC. Translating gives CASSLASGRGNEQFF. The whole variable domain, remainder taken from reference TRBV5-1 and TRBJ2-1, is KAGVTQTPRYLIKTRGQQVTLSCSPISGHRSVSWYQQTPGQGLQFLFEYFSETQRNKGNFPGRFSGRQFSNSRSEMNVSTLELGDSALYLCASSLASGRGNEQFFGPGTRLTVL.

Only one count was recorded for this clone. This chain connects TRBV5-4 to TRBJ2-3; 8 bases line up with TRBD2. The length of the CDR3 is 17 residues. Germline CDR1 reads SGHNT; CDR2 reads YYREEE (reference sequence). V gave up 0 bases and J gave up 2 bases; unmatched junction bases: 8. The CDR3, as DNA: TGTGCCAGCAGCTTGGTGTGGCTAGCGGGTAACACAGATACGCAGTATTTT. This translates into CASSLVWLAGNTDTQYF.

The V call is TRBV7-9, the J call TRBJ1-1; D is undetermined. The CDR3 has 15 residues. The V gene's germline CDR1 is SEHNR and CDR2 FQNEAQ (reference sequence). Trimming shortened V by 5 bases and J by 1 base, and 14 bases separated the two germline ends. This chain's CDR3 is CASSRSWSENTEAFF. The CDR3 DNA follows: TGTGCCAGCAGCCGGAGTTGGTCTGAGAACACTGAAGCTTTCTTT. The whole variable domain, remainder taken from reference TRBV7-9 and TRBJ1-1, is DTGVSQNPRHKITKRGQNVTFRCDPISEHNRLYWYRQTLGQGPEFLTYFQNEAQLEKSRLLSDRFSAERPKGSFSTLEIQRTEQGDSAMYLCASSRSWSENTEAFFGQGTRLTVV.

The chain joins TRBV5-4 to TRBJ2-1, with D perhaps TRBD2 (5 bases). Germline V gene data show CDR1 as SGHNT and CDR2 as YYREEE (reference sequence). The CDR3 is 17 residues long. V was shortened by 0 bases and J by 5 bases, with 18 bases between the two germline ends. The DNA for the CDR3 is TGTGCCAGCAGCTTGGGGCCGAGCGGAGTGTACCACAATGAGCAGTTCTTC. Residues: CASSLGPSGVYHNEQFF.

The J gene is TRBJ2-7, the V gene TRBV7-9, with a possible D match to TRBD2 (5 bases). Germline V lookup: CDR1 SEHNR, CDR2 FQNEAQ (reference sequence). The CDR3 is 16 residues long. V lost 1 base and J 5 bases, leaving 18 bases between the germline ends. The CDR3 coding sequence is TGTGCCAGCAGCTTAGGCTGGACTTTTGATCCCAACGAGCAGTACTTC. Protein: CASSLGWTFDPNEQYF.

The genes are TRBV7-9 and TRBJ2-1; 8 bases fit TRBD2. The CDR3 extends over 14 amino acids. CDR1 SEHNR and CDR2 FQNEAQ come from the germline V gene (reference sequence). V trimming: 1 base; J trimming: 8 bases; junction bases outside the gene matches: 4. The CDR3 sequence is CASSLVGGVDEQFF. The CDR3 bases are TGTGCCAGCAGCTTAGTCGGGGGGGTGGATGAGCAGTTCTTC.

The CDR3 is CASSLVGDSSPEQYF. The DNA of the CDR3 is TGTGCCAGCAGCTTAGTAGGCGACTCCTCTCCCGAGCAGTACTTC. The chain joins TRBV7-9 to TRBJ2-7; the D is unclear. The CDR3 is 15 amino acids. CDR1 and CDR2 (germline): SEHNR, FQNEAQ (reference sequence). Trimming pared 1 base from V and 6 bases from J, leaving 16 bases between.

CDR3 amino acids: CASSENWTGGWMDQPQHF. Here the CDR3 DNA reads TGTGCCAGCAGTGAAAATTGGACAGGGGGGTGGATGGATCAGCCCCAGCATTTT. V is TRBV6-1 and J is TRBJ1-5; 10 bases fit TRBD1. CDR1 and CDR2 from the germline V gene are MNHNS and SASEGT. The CDR3 spans 18 residues. Trimming cost V 2 bases and J 5 bases; bases outside gene matches: 12.

This clone has a single count. CDR3 sequence reads: CASSSGTRNEKLFF. The CDR3 DNA sequence: TGTGCCAGCTCATCAGGGACACGTAATGAAAAACTGTTTTTT. This sequence joins TRBV18 and TRBJ1-4; TRBD1 might be the D (6 bases). The CDR3 length is 14 residues. The germline V and J ends were trimmed by 5 bases and 4 bases, with 11 bases remaining between them. Per germline, CDR1 KGHSH and CDR2 LQKENI.

The chain links TRBV30 to TRBJ2-7, with a weak D call TRBD2 (6 bases). CDR1 and CDR2 (germline): GTSNPN, SVGIG (reference sequence). The CDR3 consists of 14 residues. Trimming removed 1 base at V and 2 bases at J, with 12 bases between. CDR3: CAWSAGGLTYEQYF. The CDR3 nucleotides read TGTGCCTGGAGTGCGGGCGGACTAACCTACGAGCAGTACTTC.

V usage is TRBV28 and J usage is TRBJ1-3; 7 bases map to TRBD1. This CDR3 spans 15 amino acids. J was trimmed by 11 bases and V by 5 bases; bases with no gene match: 15. Germline V lookup: CDR1 MDHEN, CDR2 SYDVKM. The CDR3 coding sequence is TGTGCCAGCAGTAAAGCCGGGACAGAACGTTCCCCCATATATTTT. Protein product: CASSKAGTERSPIYF.

This sequence joins TRBV15 and TRBJ2-1, with D tentatively TRBD1 (5 bases). The V end lost 1 base, the J end lost 7 bases, and 14 bases lay between the germline ends. There are 15 residues in the CDR3. Looked up from germline, CDR1 is LNHNV and CDR2 is YYDKDF (reference sequence). The CDR3 nucleotides read TGTGCCACCAGCAGAGGGGGCGCTGGTAAGAATGAGCAGTTCTTC. Protein: CATSRGGAGKNEQFF.

This chain uses TRBV4-3 with TRBJ1-4, with 7 bases aligning to TRBD1. The CDR3 covers 15 residues. CDR1 and CDR2 (germline): LGHNA, YSLEER. V lost 0 bases, J lost 5 bases, and 3 bases stayed unmatched. The CDR3 is CASSQDEGANEKLFF. For the CDR3, the DNA is TGCGCCAGCAGCCAAGATGAGGGGGCGAATGAAAAACTGTTTTTT.

The chain carries TRBV7-2 and TRBJ2-2, with a weak D call TRBD2 (5 bases). CDR1 and CDR2 (germline): SGHTA, FQGNSA. The ends were cut back, 0 bases at V and 0 bases at J, with 8 bases in the middle. The CDR3 loop spans 16 amino acids. The CDR3 here is CASSLAGAANTGELFF. The CDR3 region has the DNA TGTGCCAGCAGCTTAGCGGGAGCCGCGAACACCGGGGAGCTGTTTTTT. The complete variable domain, with remaining parts taken from reference TRBV7-2 and TRBJ2-2, reads GAGVSQSPSNKVTEKGKDVELRCDPISGHTALYWYRQSLGQGLEFLIYFQGNSAPDKSGLPSDRFSAERTGGSVSTLTIQRTQQEDSAVYLCASSLAGAANTGELFFGEGSRLTVL.

The chain carries TRBV7-2 and TRBJ2-7; weak D call: TRBD2 (6 bases). Deletions cut 5 bases from V and 3 bases from J, with 14 bases between. The CDR3 is 14 amino acids. Germline lookup yields CDR1 SGHTA and CDR2 FQGNSA. CDR3 DNA: TGTGCCAGCAGCCCCCGGGATAGCGGCTACGAGCAGTACTTC. Translation gives CASSPRDSGYEQYF. Drawing the rest from reference TRBV7-2 and TRBJ2-7, the complete variable domain is GAGVSQSPSNKVTEKGKDVELRCDPISGHTALYWYRQSLGQGLEFLIYFQGNSAPDKSGLPSDRFSAERTGGSVSTLTIQRTQQEDSAVYLCASSPRDSGYEQYFGPGTRLTVT.

This clone was counted once. J is TRBJ2-7 and V is TRBV7-7; TRBD2 agrees at 14 bases. This CDR3 has 15 residues. Per the germline V gene, CDR1 is SSHAT and CDR2 is FNYEAQ (reference sequence). Trimming cost V 5 bases and J 5 bases; bases outside gene matches: 5. This CDR3 is CASSPGTSGSHEQYF. The CDR3 nucleotides read TGTGCCAGCAGCCCTGGGACTAGCGGGAGCCACGAGCAGTACTTC.

The genes are TRBV6-1 and TRBJ2-6; tentative D call: TRBD1 (6 bases). Germline CDR1 MNHNS, CDR2 SASEGT. The CDR3 consists of 16 residues. V was cut by 1 base and J by 2 bases, with 9 bases left in between. CDR3 nucleotides: TGTGCCAGCAGTGAAGGGCCAGGGGCTGGGGCCAACGTCCTGACTTTC. Protein: CASSEGPGAGANVLTF.

This clone showed up just a few times. The chain joins TRBV4-3 to TRBJ1-2, with D unclear. The CDR3 length is 14 residues. Per germline, CDR1 LGHNA and CDR2 YSLEER. V gave up 4 bases and J gave up 2 bases, with 11 bases separating them. CDR3 amino acids: CASSRARGNYGYTF. CDR3 DNA sequence: TGCGCCAGCAGCCGAGCACGGGGAAACTATGGCTACACCTTC.

The chain links TRBV7-9 to TRBJ1-2, with a tentative D call TRBD1 (6 bases). Trimming removed 3 bases at V and 6 bases at J, with 8 bases between. Germline V CDR1 and CDR2: SEHNR, FQNEAQ (reference sequence). The CDR3 extends over 12 amino acids. CDR3: CASSFNRDGYTF. The CDR3 DNA reads as TGTGCCAGCAGCTTTAACAGGGATGGCTACACCTTC.

The chain uses TRBV27 and TRBJ1-5, with 8 bases matching TRBD1. Germline V lookup: CDR1 MNHEY, CDR2 SMNVEV (reference sequence). The trim removed 9 bases at V and 2 bases at J, leaving 12 bases unmatched. There are 16 residues in the CDR3. The CDR3 is CASSPLGQGGNQPQHF. The CDR3 DNA is TGTGCCAGTTCCCCCCTTGGACAGGGCGGCAATCAGCCCCAGCATTTT.

CDR3 loop: CASRPTGALNTGELFF. The CDR3 DNA follows: TGTGCCAGCAGGCCGACAGGGGCCTTGAACACCGGGGAGCTGTTTTTT. The V and J genes are TRBV28 and TRBJ2-2; 8 bases are a match to TRBD1. The CDR3 has 16 residues. V lost 6 bases, J lost 1 base, and 7 bases stayed unmatched. Germline CDR1 reads MDHEN; CDR2 reads SYDVKM. The full variable domain, its missing parts supplied by reference TRBV28 and TRBJ2-2, is DVKVTQSSRYLVKRTGEKVFLECVQDMDHENMFWYRQDPGLGLRLIYFSYDVKMKEKGDIPEGYSVSREKKERFSLILESASTNQTSMYLCASRPTGALNTGELFFGEGSRLTVL.